This TCR beta chain came from a study of OX40 agonist ivuxolimab in advanced cancers. Profiling relied on immunoSEQ multiplex PCR, and the TCRdb table lists in-frame clones only, not all of them. The table has roughly 86,000 clones, 80% to 95% seen once. The CDR3 covers 13 residues. V lost 3 bases and J lost 5, with 10 bases in between. In germline, CDR1 is LNHNV, CDR2 YYDKDF (reference sequence). The chain employs TRBV15 and TRBJ2-5; tentatively, D is TRBD2 (5 bases). The receptor was derived from an adult with an advanced solid tumor such as melanoma, head and neck, liver or kidney cancer. The material sequenced was CD4+ or CD8+ T cells sorted from blood, taken in a trial of the OX40 agonist ivuxolimab. CDR3 protein: CATSRDLTETQYF. CDR3 DNA sequence: TGTGCCACCAGCAGGGACTTAACGGAGACCCAGTACTTC. Filled out from reference TRBV15 and TRBJ2-5, the complete variable domain reads DAMVIQNPRYQVTQFGKPVTLSCSQTLNHNVMYWYQQKSSQAPKLLFHYYDKDFNNEADTPDNFQSRRPNTSFCFLDIRSPGLGDTAMYLCATSRDLTETQYFGPGTRLLVL.